One sample yielded the 16 T cell receptor beta chains listed below, sequenced in a study of blood T cell repertoires in COVID-19. Assay: immunoSEQ multiplex PCR; the TCRdb copy retains only in-frame clones and omits some. The sample holds roughly 270,000 clones, approximately 88% seen once. What was sequenced was peripheral blood. The receptors were sampled from a man in his late teens or twenties with active or convalescent COVID-19.

This chain links TRBV11-2 with TRBJ1-1, with a weak D call TRBD1 (6 bases). With 1 base removed from V and 4 bases from J, the gap between germline ends came to 13 bases. This CDR3 contains 15 residues. The germline V gene encodes CDR1 SGHAT and CDR2 FQNNGV. The CDR3 reads CASSLGQGKSTEAFF. DNA for the CDR3: TGTGCCAGCAGCTTAGGCCAGGGGAAGAGCACTGAAGCTTTCTTT.

The J gene is TRBJ2-2, the V gene TRBV9; perhaps TRBD2 as D (7 bases). The CDR3 extends over 16 amino acids. The V and J ends lost 0 bases and 7 bases respectively, with 16 bases between them. The V gene's germline CDR1 is SGDLS and CDR2 YYNGEE. CDR3 loop: CASSVARSGEGGELFF. The CDR3 DNA follows: TGTGCCAGCAGCGTAGCTCGGTCAGGGGAGGGCGGGGAGCTGTTTTTT. Together with reference TRBV9 and TRBJ2-2, the CDR3 gives the full variable domain: DSGVTQTPKHLITATGQRVTLRCSPRSGDLSVYWYQQSLDQGLQFLIQYYNGEERAKGNILERFSAQQFPDLHSELNLSSLELGDSALYFCASSVARSGEGGELFFGEGSRLTVL.

This clone has just a few counts. The genes are TRBV6-5 and TRBJ1-4; D remains ambiguous. Germline V CDR1 and CDR2: MNHEY, SVGAGI. The CDR3 is 16 residues long. With 0 bases removed from V and 11 bases from J, the gap between germline ends came to 19 bases. The CDR3: CASSYSSGLALGKLFF. The CDR3 DNA sequence: TGTGCCAGCAGTTACTCGAGCGGGCTCGCGCTCGGGAAACTGTTTTTT.

The chain has TRBV7-6 and TRBJ2-7, with TRBD1 identical over 8 bases. This CDR3 is built from 17 residues. Germline V gives CDR1 SGHVS, CDR2 FNYEAQ. J gave up 5 bases and V 4 bases, and 16 bases lay outside the gene matches. CDR3 loop: CASSSTTLTGAPHEQYF. CDR3 DNA sequence: TGTGCCAGCAGCTCAACTACTCTGACAGGGGCCCCCCACGAGCAGTACTTC.

In this sample, this clone turned up once. J is TRBJ2-3 and V is TRBV9; D might be TRBD1 (6 bases). Germline V gene data show CDR1 as SGDLS and CDR2 as YYNGEE. The CDR3 spans 13 residues. Between the trimmed V and J ends, which lost 4 bases and 4 bases, there was a span of 10 bases. The chain's CDR3 is CASSLGTSDTQYF. In DNA form, the CDR3 reads TGTGCCAGCAGCCTCGGGACATCAGATACGCAGTATTTT.

The chain couples TRBV7-9 to TRBJ1-4, with TRBD1 identical over 8 bases. J was trimmed by 6 bases and V by 5 bases; bases with no gene match: 8. The CDR3 extends over 15 amino acids. Germline assignment: CDR1 SEHNR and CDR2 FQNEAQ (reference sequence). In DNA form, the CDR3 reads TGTGCCAGCAGCCCTCCGGACAGGGTCGATGAAAAACTGTTTTTT. Amino acids: CASSPPDRVDEKLFF.

This chain uses TRBV9 with TRBJ1-2, with D unresolved. The CDR3 covers 13 residues. The ends were cut back, 0 bases at V and 8 bases at J, with 11 bases in the middle. Germline CDR1 and CDR2: SGDLS and YYNGEE. The DNA of the CDR3 is TGTGCCAGCAGCGTAGATAGGGAGGAAGGCTACACCTTC. Amino acid sequence: CASSVDREEGYTF.

The chain couples TRBV6-5 to TRBJ1-2; 8 nucleotides agree with TRBD1. The CDR3 is 15 residues long. Germline CDR1 reads MNHEY; CDR2 reads SVGAGI. The V segment lost 6 bases and the J segment 2 bases; nucleotides outside the gene matches: 8. The CDR3 reads CASRSPGQDNYGYTF. The CDR3, as DNA: TGTGCCAGCAGGTCCCCGGGACAGGACAACTATGGCTACACCTTC.

The chain carries TRBV6-5 and TRBJ1-5, with 9 bases aligning to TRBD1. Per germline, CDR1 MNHEY and CDR2 SVGAGI. The CDR3 contains 13 residues. V was clipped by 8 bases and J by 5 bases; unmatched bases: 4. The CDR3 DNA is TGTGCCAGCCGGGGACAGGGACATCAGCCCCAGCATTTT. Amino acids: CASRGQGHQPQHF.

CDR3 amino acids: CASSPGGTSMNTEAFF. For the CDR3, the DNA is TGCGCCAGCAGCCCGGGAGGGACAAGTATGAACACTGAAGCTTTCTTT. The chain recombines TRBV5-1 with TRBJ1-1; the D gene is possibly TRBD1 (6 bases). The CDR3 sequence is 16 residues long. In germline, CDR1 is SGHRS, CDR2 YFSETQ. Trimming left V 4 bases short and J 0 bases short, with 16 bases between.

This clone was observed once. CDR3 protein: CASSPVSSSYNSPLHF. In nucleotides, the CDR3 is TGTGCCAGCTCACCAGTCTCTAGCTCCTATAATTCACCCCTCCACTTT. The rearrangement links TRBV18 to TRBJ1-6, with D uncertain. Germline CDR1 is KGHSH and CDR2 is LQKENI. V was shortened by 2 bases and J by 0 bases, with 8 bases between the two germline ends. CDR3 length: 16 amino acids.

The CDR3 DNA reads TGTGCCAGCAGCGAAACACTAGTAGGGGAGACCCAGTACTTC. It yields the protein CASSETLVGETQYF. The chain employs TRBV6-6 and TRBJ2-5; perhaps TRBD2 as D (5 bases). V was pared by 6 bases and J by 5 bases, with 16 bases between. From germline, CDR1 is MNHNY and CDR2 SVGAGI (reference sequence). CDR3 length equals 14 residues.

CDR3 in DNA: TGCAGCGTTGTAGCGGGGGATACAGATACGCAGTATTTT. It is translated as CSVVAGDTDTQYF. The chain combines TRBV29-1 with TRBJ2-3; 9 nucleotides align to TRBD2. Germline V CDR1 and CDR2: SQVTM, ANQGSEA. The junction had 2 bases not matched to a gene; V was cut back by 4 bases and J by 3 bases. The CDR3 covers 13 residues.

The chain employs TRBV2 and TRBJ1-6; 7 bases are a match to TRBD1. The trim removed 3 bases at V and 0 bases at J, leaving 17 bases unmatched. CDR1 and CDR2 (germline): SNHLY, FYNNEI. The CDR3 is 21 amino acids. DNA of the CDR3: TGTGCCAGCAGTGAGAAGGGGCCGGGACAGCCCCTTAACTCCTATAATTCACCCCTCCACTTT. It specifies CASSEKGPGQPLNSYNSPLHF. The full variable domain, with the rest looked up from reference TRBV2 and TRBJ1-6, is EPEVTQTPSHQVTQMGQEVILRCVPISNHLYFYWYRQILGQKVEFLVSFYNNEISEKSEIFDDQFSVERPDGSNFTLKIRSTKLEDSAMYFCASSEKGPGQPLNSYNSPLHFGNGTRLTVT.

In its sample, this clone was seen once. The chain combines TRBV5-1 with TRBJ1-2; D gene uncertain. The germline V gene has CDR1 SGHRS and CDR2 YFSETQ. Trimming removed 4 bases at V and 4 bases at J, with 11 bases between. This CDR3 is built from 13 residues. CDR3 nucleotides: TGCGCCAGCAGCACTGACGGGTCCTATGGCTACACCTTC. Protein: CASSTDGSYGYTF.

This chain connects TRBV28 to TRBJ1-1, with D unresolved. CDR1 and CDR2 (germline): MDHEN, SYDVKM. The V and J ends lost 5 bases and 1 base respectively, with 11 bases between them. CDR3 length: 14 residues. This CDR3 reads CASSPGVANTEAFF. CDR3 DNA: TGTGCCAGCAGTCCTGGAGTGGCGAACACTGAAGCTTTCTTT.